In its sample, the clone carrying this T cell receptor beta chain was seen a few times. The data originate from a study of response to subunit inactivated influenza vaccine. One entry per CDR3 protein results from TCRdb running MiXCR on the RT-PCR reads. The sample includes more than 400,000 distinct CDR3 sequences, approximately 9.9% of them seen just once. V was clipped by 4 bases and J by 0 bases, with 16 bases between them. The CDR3 loop spans 17 amino acids. CDR1 is SGDLS and CDR2 is YYNGEE in the germline V gene. Sequences were derived from PBMCs from blood, sampled 45 days after vaccination. This chain links TRBV9 with TRBJ2-2, with D perhaps TRBD1 (5 bases). The origin of this receptor is a man aged 45 to 65 who received an inactivated influenza vaccine. CDR3 sequence: CASSHVGGATNTGELFF. The CDR3 nucleotides are TGTGCCAGCAGCCACGTCGGTGGGGCAACGAACACCGGGGAGCTGTTTTTT. The whole variable domain, remainder taken from reference TRBV9 and TRBJ2-2, is DSGVTQTPKHLITATGQRVTLRCSPRSGDLSVYWYQQSLDQGLQFLIQYYNGEERAKGNILERFSAQQFPDLHSELNLSSLELGDSALYFCASSHVGGATNTGELFFGEGSRLTVL.